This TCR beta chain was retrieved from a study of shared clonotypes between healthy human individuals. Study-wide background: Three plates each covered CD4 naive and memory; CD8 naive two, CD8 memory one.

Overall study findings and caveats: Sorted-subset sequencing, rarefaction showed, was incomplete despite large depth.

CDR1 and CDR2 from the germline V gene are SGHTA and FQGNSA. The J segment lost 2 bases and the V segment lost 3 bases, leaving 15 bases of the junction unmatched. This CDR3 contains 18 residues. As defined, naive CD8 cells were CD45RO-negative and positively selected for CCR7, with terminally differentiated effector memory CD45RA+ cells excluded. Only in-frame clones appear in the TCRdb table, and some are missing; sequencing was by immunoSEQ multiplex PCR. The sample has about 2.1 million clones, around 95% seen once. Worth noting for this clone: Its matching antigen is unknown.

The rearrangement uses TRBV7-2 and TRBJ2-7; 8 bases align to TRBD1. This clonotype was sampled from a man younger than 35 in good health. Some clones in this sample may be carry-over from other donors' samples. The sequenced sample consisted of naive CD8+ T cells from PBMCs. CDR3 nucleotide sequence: TGTGCCAGCAGCTTCCCTCGGACAGGGACTTCCCCAGCCTACGAGCAGTACTTC. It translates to CASSFPRTGTSPAYEQYF.